One sample yielded the 17 T cell receptor beta chains listed below, sequenced in a study of shared clonotypes between healthy human individuals. Positive CCR7 selection of CD45RO-negative cells yielded the naive CD8 cells, and terminally differentiated effector memory CD45RA+ cells were excluded. Libraries were prepared by immunoSEQ multiplex PCR; TCRdb keeps only in-frame clonotypes and omits some of them. The sample records roughly 2,000,000 clones, roughly 94% being singletons. Material for sequencing was naive CD8+ T cells sorted from blood. These receptors originate from a man aged 18 to 30 in good health.

The V and J genes are TRBV7-9 and TRBJ1-1, with D perhaps matching TRBD1 (6 bases). This CDR3 has 15 residues. V was clipped by 4 bases and J by 6 bases, with 18 bases between them. In germline, CDR1 is SEHNR, CDR2 FQNEAQ (reference sequence). CDR3 region: CASSSEGEGVSEAFF. CDR3 bases: TGTGCCAGCAGCTCGGAAGGGGAGGGGGTTTCTGAAGCTTTCTTT.

This chain links TRBV28 with TRBJ2-1; 7 bases align to TRBD1. Unmatched junction bases numbered 10, after V lost 10 bases and J lost 7 bases. This CDR3 has 13 amino acids. Germline assignment: CDR1 MDHEN and CDR2 SYDVKM. CDR3 region: CAISKGTANEQFF. DNA for the CDR3: TGTGCCATCTCAAAAGGGACAGCAAATGAGCAGTTCTTC.

As to this clone: The same CDR3 can be traced to other DNA sequences in this sample. The V gene is TRBV7-9, the J gene TRBJ1-1; D uncertain. The ends were cut back, 1 base at V and 1 base at J, with 7 bases in the middle. Germline assignment: CDR1 SEHNR and CDR2 FQNEAQ (reference sequence). This CDR3 has 14 residues. In DNA form, the CDR3 reads TGTGCCAGCAGCTTAGAGGGCCCGAACACTGAAGCTTTCTTT. It yields the protein CASSLEGPNTEAFF.

The table lists this clone with a count of one. The chain links TRBV19 to TRBJ2-1; 7 bases align to TRBD1. The germline V gene encodes CDR1 LNHDA and CDR2 SQIVND (reference sequence). This CDR3 is 14 amino acids long. J was trimmed by 0 bases and V by 6 bases; bases with no gene match: 2. This CDR3 is CASSRDSSYNEQFF. The CDR3 DNA reads as TGTGCCAGTAGCCGGGACAGCTCCTACAATGAGCAGTTCTTC.

V and J are TRBV6-1 and TRBJ1-4; no reliable D call. Germline CDR1 is MNHNS and CDR2 is SASEGT. The V gene lost 2 bases and the J gene lost 8 bases, with 18 bases spanning the gap. The CDR3 covers 16 residues. The CDR3 region is CASSEMAGSEWEKLFF. The CDR3, as DNA: TGTGCCAGCAGTGAAATGGCGGGCTCTGAATGGGAAAAACTGTTTTTT.

The V and J genes are TRBV6-6 and TRBJ2-7; D gene ambiguous. In germline, CDR1 is MNHNY, CDR2 SVGAGI (reference sequence). The CDR3 covers 12 residues. V was trimmed by 5 bases and J by 3 bases, leaving 8 bases between them. CDR3: CASSNWDYEQYF. The DNA for the CDR3 is TGTGCCAGCAGTAATTGGGACTACGAGCAGTACTTC.

The J gene is TRBJ2-7, the V gene TRBV11-2; D gene unclear. The germline V gene has CDR1 SGHAT and CDR2 FQNNGV. Trimming stripped 5 bases from V and 2 bases from J, with 13 bases between. This CDR3 contains 14 residues. CDR3 in DNA: TGTGCCAGCAGCCCTACCGCAACGACCTACGAGCAGTACTTC. Residues: CASSPTATTYEQYF.

The chain joins TRBV11-2 to TRBJ2-7; the D gene could be TRBD1 or TRBD2 (6 bases each). Looked up from germline, CDR1 is SGHAT and CDR2 is FQNNGV. V was pared by 6 bases and J by 4 bases, with 19 bases between. This CDR3 comprises 15 residues. This chain's CDR3 is CASRDRDSGAYEQYF. The CDR3 nucleotides read TGTGCCAGCAGAGACCGGGACTCGGGGGCGTACGAGCAGTACTTC.

The chain is built from TRBV16 and TRBJ1-2; weak D call: TRBD1 (5 bases). The CDR3 loop spans 13 amino acids. Trimming stripped 4 bases from V and 4 bases from J, with 10 bases between. Per germline, CDR1 KGHSY and CDR2 FQNENV. CDR3 protein: CASSPTEFYGYTF. The CDR3 DNA is TGTGCCAGCAGCCCGACAGAATTCTATGGCTACACCTTC.

The chain has TRBV5-1 and TRBJ2-3, with TRBD2 matching 7 bases. V shed 1 base and J 2 bases; nucleotides not matched to a gene: 10. The length of the CDR3 is 17 residues. CDR1 is SGHRS, CDR2 YFSETQ, per germline. CDR3 residues: CASSLNRGGADTDTQYF. The CDR3 bases are TGCGCCAGCAGCTTGAATCGCGGGGGAGCCGACACAGATACGCAGTATTTT.

Comment on this clone: Different DNA sequences within this sample yield the same CDR3. V usage is TRBV7-9 and J usage is TRBJ2-7; D remains unclear. Germline-derived CDR1 and CDR2 are SEHNR and FQNEAQ (reference sequence). The CDR3 covers 13 residues. V lost 5 bases, J lost 2 bases, and 10 bases lay in between. CDR3 region: CASSPGPTYEQYF. CDR3 DNA: TGTGCCAGCAGCCCGGGTCCCACCTACGAGCAGTACTTC.

This clone was detected only a few times. The chain joins TRBV2 to TRBJ1-2; perhaps TRBD1 as D (5 bases). The CDR3 loop spans 14 amino acids. V shed 8 bases and J shed 8 bases, with 21 bases lying between them. Germline CDR1 SNHLY, CDR2 FYNNEI. The CDR3 is CASLDLREIGGYTF. In DNA, the CDR3 is TGTGCCAGCCTCGACCTCAGGGAGATAGGCGGCTACACCTTC.

The J gene is TRBJ2-7, the V gene TRBV28; 7 nucleotides line up with TRBD2. The length of the CDR3 is 15 residues. Germline loops: CDR1 MDHEN, CDR2 SYDVKM. V was clipped by 6 bases and J by 1 base; unmatched bases: 9. CDR3 nucleotides: TGTGCCAGCAGACCGACTAGCTTGGAGTCCTACGAGCAGTACTTC. Translating gives CASRPTSLESYEQYF.

This chain links TRBV4-1 with TRBJ2-4; 7 nucleotides line up with TRBD1. The germline CDR1 and CDR2 sequences are MGHRA and YSYEKL. The CDR3 has 15 residues. The V gene end was trimmed by 1 base and the J gene end by 8 bases; junction bases not matched to a gene: 8. CDR3 in DNA: TGCGCCAGCAGCCAAGGACAGGGCGGAGGTCACATTCAGTACTTC. Its translation: CASSQGQGGGHIQYF.

The CDR3 DNA follows: TGTGCCAGCAGCTCACGGGGACAGGGGGCGCGGACTGAAGCTTTCTTT. Its translation: CASSSRGQGARTEAFF. This chain links TRBV9 with TRBJ1-1; 12 nucleotides line up with TRBD1. With V trimmed by 4 bases and J by 5 bases, 9 bases remained unmatched. Looked up from germline, CDR1 is SGDLS and CDR2 is YYNGEE. The CDR3 loop spans 16 amino acids.

The chain combines TRBV6-5 with TRBJ2-5; 10 positions match TRBD2. With V trimmed by 5 bases and J by 5 bases, 8 bases remained unmatched. The CDR3 sequence is 15 residues long. CDR1 is MNHEY, CDR2 SVGAGI, per germline. The CDR3 DNA follows: TGTGCCAGCAGTGGCGGGACTAGCGTCGGGGAGACCCAGTACTTC. It specifies CASSGGTSVGETQYF.

The chain carries TRBV9 and TRBJ2-7; TRBD1 aligns across 9 bases. CDR1 and CDR2 (germline): SGDLS, YYNGEE. This CDR3 region has 15 residues. The V and J ends lost 4 bases and 5 bases, in that order; junction bases with no gene match: 10. The CDR3 coding sequence is TGTGCCAGCAGCAGCCGGGACAGGGTCCTGGACGAGCAGTACTTC. Its translation is CASSSRDRVLDEQYF.